This T cell receptor (beta chain) appears in the sequencing data of a study of spatial heterogeneity in lung cancer. Looking at the study overall: The library had UMIs, and each TCR and UMI pair averaged more than ten raw reads.

Regarding time point: sample taken at primary tumor resection. Trimming took 2 bases from V and 5 from J; bases not matched to a gene: 10. This CDR3 spans 17 amino acids. Germline CDR1 SNHLY, CDR2 FYNNEI. This clonotype was seen at least ten times. Its cognate antigen is unknown. The study tagged each TCR cDNA molecule with a unique molecular identifier. TCRdb analysed the 5' RACE reads with MiXCR anew, one entry per CDR3 protein. The data show about 100,000 distinct CDR3 sequences, approximately 4.4% seen once. Study results and limitations: Tumoral mutation counts were tracked by counts of expanded intratumoral alpha and beta TCRs.

The chain couples TRBV2 to TRBJ1-4; TRBD1 agrees at 8 bases. This receptor was taken from a male donor with early-stage non-small cell lung cancer. This material consisted of lung tumor tissue, taken at surgery. This CDR3 reads CASSEQGATVENEKLFF. As DNA, the CDR3 is TGTGCCAGCAGTGAACAGGGGGCAACCGTAGAAAATGAAAAACTGTTTTTT.